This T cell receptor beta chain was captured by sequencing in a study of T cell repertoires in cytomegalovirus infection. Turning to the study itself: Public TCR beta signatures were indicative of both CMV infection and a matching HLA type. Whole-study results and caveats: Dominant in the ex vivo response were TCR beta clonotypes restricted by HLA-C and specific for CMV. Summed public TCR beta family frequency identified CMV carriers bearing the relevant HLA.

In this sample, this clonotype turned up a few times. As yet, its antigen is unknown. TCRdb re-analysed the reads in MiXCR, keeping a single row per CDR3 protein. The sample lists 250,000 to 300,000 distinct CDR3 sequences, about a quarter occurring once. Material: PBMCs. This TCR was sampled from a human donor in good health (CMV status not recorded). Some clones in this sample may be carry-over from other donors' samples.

The CDR3 protein is CASSLGSKGIQYF. The CDR3 DNA sequence: TGTGCCAGCAGTTTAGGGTCGAAGGGCATTCAGTACTTC. The chain has TRBV28 and TRBJ2-4, with D uncertain. Deletions cut 2 bases from V and 9 bases from J, with 11 bases between. The CDR3 totals 13 residues. Germline-derived CDR1 and CDR2 are MDHEN and SYDVKM.